One and the same sample provided the 11 T cell receptor beta chains below, sequenced in a study of T cell repertoires in cytomegalovirus infection. No antigen has been identified for these receptors. TCRdb re-called the reads with MiXCR, one entry per CDR3 protein. The sample has about 58,000 distinct CDR3 sequences, 20% to 25% seen once. Source: CD8+ T cells from cultured PBMCs, taken from culture after CMV antigen stimulation. The receptors derive from a human donor in good health (CMV status not recorded). Some clones in this sample may be carry-over from other donors' samples.

This clonotype was counted many times. This rearrangement joins TRBV6-1 to TRBJ2-7; D not certain. The CDR3 spans 10 residues. Looked up from germline, CDR1 is MNHNS and CDR2 is SASEGT. V was trimmed by 3 bases and J by 3 bases, leaving 0 bases between them. The CDR3 here is CASSDYEQYF. In DNA form, the CDR3 reads TGTGCCAGCAGTGACTACGAGCAGTACTTC.

The chain combines TRBV29-1 with TRBJ1-1; D is unresolved. The CDR3 has 12 residues. Germline-derived CDR1 and CDR2 are SQVTM and ANQGSEA. V dropped 7 bases and J dropped 0 bases, with 9 bases sitting between them. The CDR3 loop is CSAWTLNTEAFF. The CDR3 DNA reads as TGCAGCGCATGGACCCTGAACACTGAAGCTTTCTTT.

With regard to this clonotype: A read error may account for a junction end that differs from germline. The genes are TRBV7-2 and TRBJ2-4; 11 bases map to TRBD2. The CDR3 extends over 12 amino acids. Germline CDR1 reads SGHTA; CDR2 reads FQGNSA. The CDR3 DNA reads as TGTGCCAGCAGCCTAGCGGGGGGCCGGGAGTACTTC. It encodes CASSLAGGREYF.

The V call is TRBV7-9, the J call TRBJ2-1; no firm D call. This CDR3 spans 15 amino acids. CDR1 SEHNR and CDR2 FQNEAQ come from the germline V gene (reference sequence). The germline V and J ends were trimmed by 1 base and 2 bases, with 9 bases remaining between them. The CDR3 coding sequence is TGTGCCAGCAGCTTAGGTCGGCGGCCCTACAATGAGCAGTTCTTC. Its translation: CASSLGRRPYNEQFF.

This clonotype was counted ten times or more. The rearrangement links TRBV7-9 to TRBJ2-7; D unclear. Germline CDR1 reads SEHNR; CDR2 reads FQNEAQ (reference sequence). The V end was cut by 4 bases, the J end by 4 bases, with 11 bases between. The CDR3 runs 13 residues. Here the CDR3 reads CASSSYGRYEQYF. DNA for the CDR3: TGTGCCAGCAGCTCCTATGGCAGGTACGAGCAGTACTTC. Full variable domain (outside the CDR3, taken from reference TRBV7-9 and TRBJ2-7): DTGVSQNPRHKITKRGQNVTFRCDPISEHNRLYWYRQTLGQGPEFLTYFQNEAQLEKSRLLSDRFSAERPKGSFSTLEIQRTEQGDSAMYLCASSSYGRYEQYFGPGTRLTVT.

This chain links TRBV12-3 or TRBV12-4 with TRBJ2-7; D perhaps matches TRBD2 (5 bases). The CDR3 length is 11 residues. V shed 5 bases and J shed 3 bases, with 5 bases lying between them. This CDR3 reads CASSGLYEQYF. The CDR3 region has the DNA TGTGCCAGCAGTGGACTCTACGAGCAGTACTTC.

This clonotype was recorded a few times. Written as DNA, the CDR3 is TGTGCCAGCAGCCCCAGAGGAGGATTTGCCGGGGAGCTGTTTTTT. Its translation: CASSPRGGFAGELFF. The chain has TRBV7-6 and TRBJ2-2; D is possibly TRBD2 (5 bases). The CDR3 runs 15 residues. Germline V CDR1 and CDR2: SGHVS, FNYEAQ. V was shortened by 5 bases and J by 6 bases, with 16 bases between the two germline ends.

This clonotype has a handful of counts. The V gene is TRBV7-2, the J gene TRBJ2-3; tentatively, D is TRBD2 (5 bases). V was pared by 3 bases and J by 2 bases, with 18 bases between. There are 17 residues in the CDR3. CDR1 SGHTA and CDR2 FQGNSA come from the germline V gene. CDR3 nucleotides: TGTGCCAGCAGCTTTTCTACCTGGACTGGTACCACAGATACGCAGTATTTT. Protein sequence: CASSFSTWTGTTDTQYF.

V is TRBV7-2 and J is TRBJ2-7, with TRBD2 identical over 8 bases. Germline values: CDR1 SGHTA, CDR2 FQGNSA. V shed 5 bases, J shed 5 bases, and the junction held 14 bases outside the gene matches. The CDR3 runs 16 residues. In nucleotides, the CDR3 is TGTGCCAGCAGCGTTTACGGGGCGGGAGGAGTGGACGAGCAGTACTTC. Translated, it gives CASSVYGAGGVDEQYF.

The rearrangement uses TRBV28 and TRBJ1-1; TRBD1 agrees at 10 bases. The germline V gene encodes CDR1 MDHEN and CDR2 SYDVKM. With 4 bases clipped from V and 4 bases from J, the junction kept 6 bases outside the gene matches. This CDR3 has 15 residues. The CDR3 region has the DNA TGTGCCAGCAGTTGGGACAGGGGAGGGGGCACTGAAGCTTTCTTT. Residues: CASSWDRGGGTEAFF.

This clonotype was counted a few times. CDR3 in amino acids: CASSEPTRNTEAFF. For the CDR3, the DNA is TGTGCCAGCAGTGAACCGACCCGGAACACTGAAGCTTTCTTT. The chain employs TRBV6-5 and TRBJ1-1; D remains unclear. The V gene's germline CDR1 is MNHEY and CDR2 SVGAGI. Trimming removed 5 bases from V and 1 base from J, with 11 bases in between. The CDR3 is 14 amino acids.